Here is one TCR beta chain with its context. The sample comes from a study of blood T cell repertoires in COVID-19. Study overall: The United States, Italy and Spain supplied acute and convalescent COVID-19 samples.

Trimming stripped 0 bases from V and 3 bases from J, with 9 bases between. This CDR3 spans 14 amino acids. From germline, CDR1 is SGDLS and CDR2 YYNGEE. Measured with immunoSEQ multiplex PCR; TCRdb has only the in-frame clones, and not every one. In the table there are around 160,000 clones, 65% to 85% of which are singletons. The genes are TRBV9 and TRBJ1-2; D might be TRBD1 (6 bases). Sequences were obtained from peripheral blood. This TCR was recovered from a man aged 60-69 years with active or convalescent COVID-19. CDR3 sequence: CASSVAGAYYGYTF. The CDR3 DNA sequence: TGTGCCAGCAGCGTAGCAGGGGCCTACTATGGCTACACCTTC.